This entry concerns a single T cell receptor beta chain. V was pared by 6 bases and J by 2 bases, with 7 bases between. The V gene's germline CDR1 is SNHLY and CDR2 FYNNEI. The CDR3 runs to 12 residues. Only in-frame clones appear in the TCRdb table, and some are missing; sequencing was by immunoSEQ multiplex PCR. The sample has around 290,000 clones; 75% to 95% are singletons. This sample is drawn from a study of blood T cell repertoires in COVID-19. The receptor was derived from a woman in her thirties who had recovered from COVID-19. This rearrangement joins TRBV2 to TRBJ2-5, with a weak D call TRBD1 (5 bases). Sequences were obtained from PBMCs or T cells enriched from blood (not recorded which). CDR3 residues: CASRQEQETQYF. The CDR3 region has the DNA TGTGCCAGCAGACAGGAGCAAGAGACCCAGTACTTC.